A selection of T cell receptor beta chains follows, all from one sample in a study of T cells in localized non-small cell lung cancer. Data came from immunoSEQ multiplex PCR; TCRdb stores just in-frame clones and leaves some out. The profile shows 1,300 or so clones, roughly 25% of them singletons. This specimen was normal lung tissue next to the tumor, taken before any cancer treatment. The source is a male donor aged 60 or over with stage I lung adenocarcinoma. CDR3s include the opening cysteine and the closing phenylalanine or tryptophan. A D gene is named only where the DNA matches it firmly. Size tells how often a clone was seen (once, few, many) or the class of an expanded clone, and some rows leave it out.

17,NA,TRBJ1-2,TRBV2,few,CASSERARPGSLYGYTF,TGTGCCAGCAGTGAACGGGCCAGGCCGGGGAGCCTATATGGCTACACCTTC
16,TRBD1,TRBJ2-5,TRBV6-8,few,CASSYSIWDRGKTQYF,TGTGCCAGCAGTTACTCGATATGGGACAGGGGAAAGACCCAGTACTTC
16,TRBD2,TRBJ2-3,TRBV18,NA,CASSPGWTSGTDTQYF,TGTGCCAGCTCACCAGGTTGGACTAGCGGCACAGATACGCAGTATTTT
14,TRBD2,TRBJ2-7,TRBV18,NA,CASSPGQAGGEQYF,TGTGCCAGCTCACCCGGGCAGGCGGGGGGAGAGCAGTACTTC
15,TRBD1,TRBJ2-1,TRBV6-8,large,CASSYEGQGNNEQFF,TGTGCCAGCAGTTACGAGGGACAGGGAAACAATGAGCAGTTCTTC
15,TRBD1,TRBJ2-5,TRBV11-3,NA,CASSFDRAGQETQYF,TGTGCCAGCAGCTTCGACAGGGCAGGTCAAGAGACCCAGTACTTC
14,TRBD2,TRBJ2-7,TRBV11-3,few,CASSSSGSFNEQYF,TGTGCCAGCAGCTCTAGCGGGAGTTTCAACGAGCAGTACTTC
15,NA,TRBJ1-1,TRBV6-8,few,CASSYGMSGNTEAFF,TGTGCCAGCAGTTACGGCATGTCGGGGAACACTGAAGCTTTCTTT
14,NA,TRBJ2-4,TRBV9,NA,CASSVGGAQNIQYF,TGTGCCAGCAGCGTAGGAGGGGCGCAAAACATTCAGTACTTC
18,NA,TRBJ2-2,TRBV18,NA,CASSPPSRGISNTGELFF,TGTGCCAGCTCACCACCGTCGCGCGGGATCTCGAACACCGGGGAGCTGTTTTTT
13,NA,TRBJ1-2,TRBV28,NA,CASSLGLNYGYTF,TGTGCCAGCAGTTTAGGCCTTAACTATGGCTACACCTTC
15,NA,TRBJ1-4,TRBV15,once,CATSRDNTPNEKLFF,TGTGCCACCAGCAGAGATAATACCCCTAATGAAAAACTGTTTTTT
14,NA,TRBJ1-6,TRBV6-8,few,CASSWRDVNSPLHF,TGTGCCAGCAGCTGGAGGGACGTAAATTCACCCCTCCACTTT
16,NA,TRBJ1-4,TRBV11-3,few,CASSFKATGGGEKLFF,TGTGCCAGCAGCTTTAAGGCCACTGGTGGGGGTGAAAAACTGTTTTTT
15,NA,TRBJ2-7,TRBV23-1,NA,CASSQGRQENYEQYF,TGCGCCAGCAGCCAGGGACGACAGGAGAACTACGAGCAGTACTTC
16,TRBD2,TRBJ2-3,TRBV29-1,few,CSVEDRERGGTDTQYF,TGCAGCGTTGAAGATCGTGAGCGGGGTGGCACAGATACGCAGTATTTT
15,TRBD2,TRBJ2-1,TRBV19,NA,CASTRTSGNFDEQFF,TGTGCCAGTACCAGGACTAGCGGGAACTTTGATGAGCAGTTCTTC
16,NA,TRBJ2-5,TRBV15,few,CATSRERALTGETQYF,TGTGCCACCAGCCGAGAGAGGGCCCTGACGGGAGAGACCCAGTACTTC
14,NA,TRBJ2-5,TRBV6-8,NA,CASSWGTGRETQYF,TGTGCCAGCAGTTGGGGGACGGGTCGGGAGACCCAGTACTTC
15,TRBD1,TRBJ1-3,TRBV11-3,NA,CASSSTTGGGNTIYF,TGTGCCAGCAGCTCCACGACAGGGGGAGGAAACACCATATATTTT
15,TRBD2,TRBJ2-7,TRBV28,NA,CASSGLAGYLYEQYF,TGTGCCAGCAGTGGACTAGCGGGCTACCTCTACGAGCAGTACTTC
12,NA,TRBJ1-2,TRBV19,NA,CASSIDLHGYTF,TGTGCCAGTAGTATAGATCTGCATGGCTACACCTTC
16,NA,TRBJ2-6,TRBV6-8,NA,CASSFTTGGRANVLTF,TGTGCCAGCAGTTTTACCACAGGCGGGAGGGCCAACGTCCTGACTTTC
12,NA,TRBJ2-3,TRBV6-8,NA,CASSYARALQYF,TGTGCCAGCAGTTACGCGCGAGCACTACAGTATTTT
14,TRBD1,TRBJ1-5,TRBV7-1,few,CASSLTGGEQPQHF,TGTGCCAGCAGCTTGACAGGGGGCGAACAGCCCCAGCATTTT
14,TRBD2,TRBJ2-1,TRBV5-1,NA,CASSPWTSGRVGFF,TGCGCCAGCAGCCCTTGGACTAGCGGGAGGGTCGGATTCTTC
14,TRBD1,TRBJ1-5,TRBV11-3,NA,CASSYTTGGQPQHF,TGTGCCAGCAGCTATACGACAGGGGGGCAGCCCCAGCATTTT
17,NA,TRBJ1-2,TRBV6-8,NA,CASSLSSPRGTNYGYTF,TGTGCCAGCAGTTTATCGTCCCCCCGAGGGACCAACTATGGCTACACCTTC
14,TRBD1,TRBJ1-4,TRBV19,NA,CASSRDRGAEKLFF,TGTGCCAGTAGTCGGGACAGGGGTGCTGAAAAACTGTTTTTT
17,NA,TRBJ2-3,TRBV11-3,medium-sized,CASSSHSGALGTDTQYF,TGTGCCAGCAGCTCCCACTCCGGAGCGTTGGGCACAGATACGCAGTATTTT
18,TRBD1,TRBJ2-3,TRBV6-8,few,CASSYAPGTGIFTDTQYF,TGTGCCAGCAGTTACGCCCCCGGGACAGGGATTTTCACAGATACGCAGTATTTT
13,NA,TRBJ1-4,TRBV6-8,NA,CASQYPPNEKLFF,TGTGCCAGCCAATACCCCCCTAATGAAAAACTGTTTTTT
14,NA,TRBJ2-1,TRBV23-1,NA,CASSQRGAVGYKFF,TGCGCCAGCAGTCAAAGGGGGGCAGTAGGCTACAAGTTCTTC
15,NA,TRBJ1-4,TRBV5-1,NA,CASSFLGYPGEKLFF,TGCGCCAGCAGCTTTTTAGGATATCCAGGGGAAAAACTGTTTTTT
12,NA,TRBJ1-6,TRBV14,NA,CASSQARSPLHF,TGTGCCAGCAGCCAGGCCCGTTCACCCCTCCACTTT
15,TRBD1,TRBJ2-7,TRBV15,few,CATSRSGPQGLEQYF,TGTGCCACCAGCAGATCCGGACCACAGGGGCTAGAGCAGTACTTC
17,NA,TRBJ2-6,TRBV11-3,few,CASSLDLRRAGANVLTF,TGTGCCAGCAGCTTAGATCTACGGAGGGCTGGGGCCAACGTCCTGACTTTC
18,NA,TRBJ2-7,TRBV19,NA,CASSIPASSGEVMVEQYF,TGTGCCAGTAGTATACCCGCTTCGTCAGGGGAGGTAATGGTCGAGCAGTACTTC
16,TRBD1,TRBJ2-7,TRBV11-3,few,CASSSEGGQGSREQYF,TGTGCCAGCAGCTCCGAGGGGGGACAGGGGTCGCGCGAGCAGTACTTC
15,NA,TRBJ2-2,TRBV11-3,NA,CASSPVWGADGELFF,TGTGCCAGCAGCCCGGTTTGGGGGGCCGACGGGGAGCTGTTTTTT
15,TRBD1,TRBJ2-7,TRBV28,few,CASSLTGWESYEQYF,TGTGCCAGCAGCCTGACAGGGTGGGAGTCCTACGAGCAGTACTTC
13,NA,TRBJ2-5,TRBV29-1,NA,CSVEQGAAETQYF,TGCAGCGTTGAACAAGGGGCGGCAGAGACCCAGTACTTC
16,NA,TRBJ2-2,TRBV6-8,few,CASSYSGGAGGGELFF,TGTGCCAGCAGTTACTCGGGCGGAGCGGGTGGCGGGGAGCTGTTTTTT
14,TRBD2,TRBJ2-3,TRBV9,medium-sized,CASSEATSGLTQYF,TGTGCCAGCAGTGAAGCGACTAGCGGGCTTACGCAGTATTTT
15,TRBD2,TRBJ2-2,TRBV9,few,CASSLAGRNTGELFF,TGTGCCAGCAGTTTAGCGGGACGGAACACCGGGGAGCTGTTTTTT
15,TRBD1,TRBJ2-5,TRBV18,NA,CASSPTGGGQETQYF,TGTGCCAGCTCACCGACAGGGGGCGGGCAAGAGACCCAGTACTTC
14,NA,TRBJ2-1,TRBV2,NA,CASSYTTGYNEQFF,TGTGCCAGCAGCTACACAACAGGTTACAATGAGCAGTTCTTC